The clone carrying this T cell receptor beta chain was observed many times. Documented time point: persistent/refractory GD, antithyroid drugs over 5 years with positive TRAb. Extracted RNA from PBMCs served as the source of the TCR library. The sample belongs to a study of regulatory T cells in long-lasting Graves disease. For TCR beta, libraries came from iRepertoire HTBI primers and Arm-PCR of CDR3 regions. Each CDR3 protein is one row after TCRdb ran MiXCR on the multiplex PCR reads. The sample yields about 460,000 distinct CDR3 sequences, about 20% seen once. The CDR3 is made up of 12 amino acids. Trimming removed 5 bases from V and 5 bases from J; junction bases left unmatched: 3.

The rearrangement joins TRBV12-3 or TRBV12-4 to TRBJ2-7; 7 nucleotides line up with TRBD1. This sequence originates from a female donor with Graves disease. The material sequenced was peripheral blood mononuclear cells (PBMCs), taken when the disease was refractory, from a patient treated with antithyroid drugs. As DNA, the CDR3 is TGTGCCAGCAGTCAGGGGGTCCACGAGCAGTACTTC. It is translated as CASSQGVHEQYF.